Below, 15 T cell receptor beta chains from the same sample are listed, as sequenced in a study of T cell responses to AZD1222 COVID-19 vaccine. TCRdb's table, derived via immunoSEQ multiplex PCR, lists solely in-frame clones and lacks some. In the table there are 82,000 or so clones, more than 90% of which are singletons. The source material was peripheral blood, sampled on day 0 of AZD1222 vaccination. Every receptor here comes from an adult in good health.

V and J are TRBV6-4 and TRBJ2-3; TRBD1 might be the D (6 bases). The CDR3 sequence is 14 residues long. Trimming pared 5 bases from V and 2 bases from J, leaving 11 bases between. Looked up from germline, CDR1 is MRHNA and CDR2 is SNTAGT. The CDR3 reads CASSLQGDTDTQYF. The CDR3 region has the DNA TGTGCCAGCAGTCTACAGGGTGACACAGATACGCAGTATTTT.

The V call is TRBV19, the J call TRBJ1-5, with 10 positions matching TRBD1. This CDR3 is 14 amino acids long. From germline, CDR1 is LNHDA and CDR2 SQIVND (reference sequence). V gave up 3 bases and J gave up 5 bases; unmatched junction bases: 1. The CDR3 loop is CASSMTGGYQPQHF. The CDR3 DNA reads TGTGCCAGTAGTATGACAGGGGGCTATCAGCCCCAGCATTTT.

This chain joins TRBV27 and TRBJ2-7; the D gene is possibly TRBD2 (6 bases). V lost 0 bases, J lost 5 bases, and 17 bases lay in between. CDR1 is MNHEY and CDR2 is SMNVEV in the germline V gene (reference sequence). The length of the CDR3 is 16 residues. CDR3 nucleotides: TGTGCCAGCAGTTTATCGGGCGGGGTAGAGTTCCACGAGCAGTACTTC. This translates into CASSLSGGVEFHEQYF.

CDR3 loop: CASSYRQGIAEAFF. The CDR3 DNA reads as TGTGCCAGCAGTTATCGGCAGGGGATCGCTGAAGCTTTCTTT. The chain links TRBV6-5 to TRBJ1-1, with D tentatively TRBD1 (6 bases). Trimming took 3 bases from V and 6 from J, leaving 14 bases between them. The CDR3 contains 14 residues. The germline gives CDR1 MNHEY, CDR2 SVGAGI.

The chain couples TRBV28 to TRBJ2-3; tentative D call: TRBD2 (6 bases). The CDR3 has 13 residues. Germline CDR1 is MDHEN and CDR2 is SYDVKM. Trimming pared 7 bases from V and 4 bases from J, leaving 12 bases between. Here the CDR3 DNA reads TGTGCCAGCAAGGGACTGGTACCAGATACGCAGTATTTT. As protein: CASKGLVPDTQYF. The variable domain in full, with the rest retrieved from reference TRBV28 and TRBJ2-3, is DVKVTQSSRYLVKRTGEKVFLECVQDMDHENMFWYRQDPGLGLRLIYFSYDVKMKEKGDIPEGYSVSREKKERFSLILESASTNQTSMYLCASKGLVPDTQYFGPGTRLTVL.

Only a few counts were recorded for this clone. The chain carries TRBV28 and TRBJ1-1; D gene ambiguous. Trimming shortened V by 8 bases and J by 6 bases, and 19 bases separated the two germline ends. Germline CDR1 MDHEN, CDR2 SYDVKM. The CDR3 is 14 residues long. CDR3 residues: CASLPVDGRSEAFF. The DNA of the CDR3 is TGTGCCAGCCTCCCTGTGGACGGGAGGTCTGAAGCTTTCTTT.

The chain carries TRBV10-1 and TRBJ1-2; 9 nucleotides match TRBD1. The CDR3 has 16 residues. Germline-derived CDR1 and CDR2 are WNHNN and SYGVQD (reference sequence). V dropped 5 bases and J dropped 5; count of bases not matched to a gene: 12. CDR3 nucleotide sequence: TGCGCCAGCAGTCGCGCGGGACAGGGTGAAAGGTATGGCTACACCTTC. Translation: CASSRAGQGERYGYTF.

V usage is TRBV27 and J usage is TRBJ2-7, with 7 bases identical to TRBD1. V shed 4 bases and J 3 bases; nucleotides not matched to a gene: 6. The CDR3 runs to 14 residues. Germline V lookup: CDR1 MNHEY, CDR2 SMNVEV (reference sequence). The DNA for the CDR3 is TGTGCCAGCAGTTCGGGACAGATGATCTACGAGCAGTACTTC. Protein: CASSSGQMIYEQYF.

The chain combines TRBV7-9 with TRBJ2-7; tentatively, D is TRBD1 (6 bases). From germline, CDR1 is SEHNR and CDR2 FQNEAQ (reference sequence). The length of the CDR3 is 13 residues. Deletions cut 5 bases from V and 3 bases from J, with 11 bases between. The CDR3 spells CASSDQGSYEQYF. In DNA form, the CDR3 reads TGTGCCAGCAGCGACCAGGGGAGCTACGAGCAGTACTTC.

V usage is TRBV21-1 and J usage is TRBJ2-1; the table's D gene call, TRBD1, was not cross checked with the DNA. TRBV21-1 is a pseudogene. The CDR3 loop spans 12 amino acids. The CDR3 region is CARDRRRREQFF. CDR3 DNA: TGTGCCAGAGACAGGCGTCGGAGGGAGCAGTTCTTC.

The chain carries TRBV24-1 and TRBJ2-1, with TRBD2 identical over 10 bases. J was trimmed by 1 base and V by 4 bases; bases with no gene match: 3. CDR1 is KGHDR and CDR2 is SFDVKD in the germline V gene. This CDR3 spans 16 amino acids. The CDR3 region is CATSDQRGGSYNEQFF. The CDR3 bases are TGTGCCACCAGTGACCAGCGGGGGGGGTCCTACAATGAGCAGTTCTTC.

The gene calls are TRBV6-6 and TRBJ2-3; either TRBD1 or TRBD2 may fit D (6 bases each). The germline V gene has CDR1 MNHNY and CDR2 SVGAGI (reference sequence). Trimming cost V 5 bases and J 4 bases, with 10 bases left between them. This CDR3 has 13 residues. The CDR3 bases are TGTGCCAGCAGTAAGGGGGGCGCAGATACGCAGTATTTT. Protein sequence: CASSKGGADTQYF.

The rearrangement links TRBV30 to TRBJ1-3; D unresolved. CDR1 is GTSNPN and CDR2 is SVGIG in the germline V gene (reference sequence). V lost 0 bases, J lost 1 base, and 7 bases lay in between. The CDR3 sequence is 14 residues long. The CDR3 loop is CAWSVIASGNTIYF. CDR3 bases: TGTGCCTGGAGTGTCATCGCATCTGGAAACACCATATATTTT.

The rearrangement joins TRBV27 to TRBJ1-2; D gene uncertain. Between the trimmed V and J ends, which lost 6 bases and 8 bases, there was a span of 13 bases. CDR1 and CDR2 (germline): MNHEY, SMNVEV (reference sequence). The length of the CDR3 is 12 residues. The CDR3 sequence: CASSSSKNGYTF. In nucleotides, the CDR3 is TGTGCCAGCAGCAGTTCTAAGAACGGCTACACCTTC.

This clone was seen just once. The CDR3 reads CASSPGDRGHYGYTF. In DNA form, the CDR3 reads TGTGCCAGCAGCCCGGGGGACAGGGGCCACTATGGCTACACCTTC. This chain connects TRBV9 to TRBJ1-2; 10 nucleotides agree with TRBD1. Trimming at V came to 4 bases and at J to 3 bases, leaving 6 bases not matched to a gene. Germline CDR1 SGDLS, CDR2 YYNGEE. The CDR3 spans 15 residues. Together with reference TRBV9 and TRBJ1-2, the CDR3 gives the full variable domain: DSGVTQTPKHLITATGQRVTLRCSPRSGDLSVYWYQQSLDQGLQFLIQYYNGEERAKGNILERFSAQQFPDLHSELNLSSLELGDSALYFCASSPGDRGHYGYTFGSGTRLTVV.